This T cell receptor (beta chain) was retrieved from a study of blood T cell repertoires in COVID-19. Overall study: Spain, Italy and the United States supplied samples that represented acute and convalescent COVID-19.

Original data processing: Estimated nucleated cell counts came from reference gene primer amplification. Libraries were prepared by immunoSEQ multiplex PCR; TCRdb keeps only in-frame clonotypes and omits some of them. That table gives V, J and clone size, and the DNA gave D and trimming. The data hold approximately 97,000 clones, with 80% to 90% observed a single time. The length of the CDR3 is 15 residues. Germline V lookup: CDR1 LGHDT, CDR2 YNNKEL (reference sequence). Trimming cost V 0 bases and J 10 bases, with 13 bases left between them. This clone appeared once. Sequenced: peripheral blood. This clonotype was obtained from a man aged 40-55 years with active or convalescent COVID-19. The J gene is TRBJ1-6, the V gene TRBV3-1 (or the pseudogene TRBV3-2); D call uncertain. The DNA for the CDR3 is TGTGCCAGCAGCCAAGATGCAGGTTTCTGGTCACCCCTCCACTTT. Translating it yields CASSQDAGFWSPLHF.